Detailed here is one TCR beta chain. The sample originates from a study of cytomegalovirus exposure and HLA in healthy donors. The data were produced by immunoSEQ multiplex PCR, yet TCRdb's version contains in-frame clones alone and is incomplete. The top ten clones hold 2% of a sample with 95,000 to 150,000 clones, around 86% of them seen once. Sequencing was performed on PBMCs. This TCR was recovered from a woman younger than 35 in good health and CMV-seronegative.

DNA of the CDR3: TGTGCCAGCGAACAGGGGGCACGAGGGGAGCAGTACTTC. It specifies CASEQGARGEQYF. The chain carries TRBV5-8 and TRBJ2-7, with 9 bases fitting TRBD1. The J segment lost 7 bases and the V segment lost 7 bases, leaving 9 bases of the junction unmatched. The CDR3 runs 13 residues. The germline gives CDR1 SGHTS, CDR2 YDEGEE.